The 22 T cell receptor beta chains below all came from one sample that was sequenced in a study of cytomegalovirus exposure and HLA in healthy donors. 13 Jbeta primers and 60 Vbeta primers were used for the PCR. TCRdb's copy holds only in-frame clones and misses some; the assay was immunoSEQ multiplex PCR. Counted here are approximately 150,000 clones, 70% to 85% occurring once; the ten biggest clones make up 2% to 2.5%. Material for sequencing was PBMCs. These receptors all stem from a human donor in good health.

The rearrangement links TRBV7-6 to TRBJ2-3; 9 bases match TRBD1. Germline CDR1 is SGHVS and CDR2 is FNYEAQ. The junction had 5 bases not matched to a gene; V was cut back by 1 base and J by 3 bases. CDR3 length: 16 residues. Written as DNA, the CDR3 is TGTGCCAGCAGCTTAGTTCAGGGGACAGGGACAGATACGCAGTATTTT. Translated: CASSLVQGTGTDTQYF.

The rearrangement links TRBV6-1 to TRBJ2-7; 7 nucleotides agree with TRBD1. The CDR3 consists of 15 residues. From germline, CDR1 is MNHNS and CDR2 SASEGT. After removal of 3 bases from V and 2 bases from J, the junction contained 7 bases not matched to a gene. The CDR3 reads CASSESGTAAYEQYF. The CDR3, as DNA: TGTGCCAGCAGTGAGTCGGGGACAGCCGCCTACGAGCAGTACTTC.

This clone came up a few times. The chain joins TRBV7-9 to TRBJ2-7, with TRBD2 as a possible D gene (7 bases). Germline V lookup: CDR1 SEHNR, CDR2 FQNEAQ (reference sequence). The CDR3 is 13 residues long. Trimming took 8 bases from V and 4 from J, leaving 15 bases between them. The CDR3 here is CASGEGEGYEQYF. The CDR3 DNA reads as TGTGCCAGCGGGGAGGGGGAGGGGTACGAGCAGTACTTC.

The chain joins TRBV4-3 to TRBJ2-1, with TRBD2 as a possible D gene (5 bases). V was shortened by 0 bases and J by 0 bases, with 18 bases between the two germline ends. The length of the CDR3 is 19 residues. Germline V CDR1 and CDR2: LGHNA, YSLEER. CDR3 bases: TGCGCCAGCAGCCAAGATACTAGTGGTCGGGGTGACTCCTACAATGAGCAGTTCTTC. It specifies CASSQDTSGRGDSYNEQFF.

This clone was observed a single time. The chain links TRBV11-2 to TRBJ2-6; weak D call: TRBD1 (5 bases). Looked up from germline, CDR1 is SGHAT and CDR2 is FQNNGV. The length of the CDR3 is 18 residues. Trimming shortened V by 4 bases and J by 0 bases, and 16 bases separated the two germline ends. This CDR3 is CASSSPEGADSGANVLTF. In nucleotides, the CDR3 is TGTGCCAGCAGCTCCCCTGAAGGGGCCGACTCTGGGGCCAACGTCCTGACTTTC.

For the CDR3, the DNA is TGTGCCAGCAGTAAACAGGGAACAGTAGACACTGAAGCTTTCTTT. Translating gives CASSKQGTVDTEAFF. The chain joins TRBV6-5 to TRBJ1-1; D may be TRBD1 (6 bases). CDR3 length: 15 amino acids. Germline V gene lookup returns CDR1 MNHEY and CDR2 SVGAGI. Trimming stripped 5 bases from V and 3 bases from J, with 16 bases between.

The CDR3: CASSPSGLAGDTGELFF. The CDR3 nucleotides read TGTGCCAGCAGCCCTTCAGGACTAGCGGGGGACACCGGGGAGCTGTTTTTT. V and J are TRBV7-2 and TRBJ2-2; TRBD2 aligns across 13 bases. The J segment lost 3 bases and the V segment lost 5 bases, leaving 6 bases of the junction unmatched. The germline CDR1 and CDR2 sequences are SGHTA and FQGNSA. The CDR3 runs 17 residues.

In DNA, the CDR3 is TGTGCCAGCAGCCGAGGGGACCGGGGGTCCACAGATACGCAGTATTTT. Protein product: CASSRGDRGSTDTQYF. The chain has TRBV5-8 and TRBJ2-3; tentatively, D is TRBD2 (6 bases). V shed 4 bases and J shed 2 bases, with 17 bases lying between them. The CDR3 spans 16 residues. Per germline, CDR1 SGHTS and CDR2 YDEGEE.

The rearrangement uses TRBV6-1 and TRBJ2-4; D is ambiguous. Trimming pared 5 bases from V and 3 bases from J, leaving 8 bases between. Looked up from germline, CDR1 is MNHNS and CDR2 is SASEGT. The length of the CDR3 is 13 residues. CDR3 amino acids: CASSSDRKNIQYF. The DNA for the CDR3 is TGTGCCAGCAGTAGCGACCGCAAAAACATTCAGTACTTC.

This clone was picked up a small number of times. This chain uses TRBV7-8 with TRBJ1-1; 7 positions agree with TRBD1. J gave up 3 bases and V 5 bases, and 9 bases lay outside the gene matches. Germline loops: CDR1 SGHVS, CDR2 FQNEAQ. There are 15 residues in the CDR3. CDR3 nucleotides: TGTGCCAGCAGCCTCCCGGCAGGGGGGTACACTGAAGCTTTCTTT. The encoded protein is CASSLPAGGYTEAFF.

The rearrangement joins TRBV4-2 to TRBJ1-2; 9 nucleotides match TRBD1. Trimming took 4 bases from V and 2 from J; bases not matched to a gene: 5. CDR1 is LGHNA, CDR2 YNFKEQ, per germline. The CDR3 loop spans 15 amino acids. CDR3 DNA: TGTGCCAGCAGCCTGGACAGGGGAGGAAACTATGGCTACACCTTC. Encoded protein: CASSLDRGGNYGYTF.

The chain uses TRBV2 and TRBJ2-3, with a weak D call TRBD2 (5 bases). Trimming took 8 bases from V and 2 from J, leaving 17 bases between them. CDR1 and CDR2 from the germline V gene are SNHLY and FYNNEI. This CDR3 spans 15 amino acids. CDR3 loop: CASGEGADITDTQYF. CDR3 sequence (DNA): TGTGCCAGCGGCGAGGGAGCGGATATCACAGATACGCAGTATTTT.

The chain joins TRBV10-3 to TRBJ2-7; 10 nucleotides agree with TRBD1. Germline loops: CDR1 ENHRY, CDR2 SYGVKD. CDR3 length: 15 amino acids. With V trimmed by 5 bases and J by 6 bases, 10 bases remained unmatched. This chain's CDR3 is CAISPRKRTGGEQYF. CDR3 DNA: TGTGCCATCAGTCCCCGGAAAAGGACAGGGGGCGAGCAGTACTTC.

The gene calls are TRBV7-8 and TRBJ2-7; 10 bases fit TRBD2. After removal of 3 bases from V and 5 bases from J, the junction contained 7 bases not matched to a gene. This CDR3 comprises 15 residues. CDR1 and CDR2 (germline): SGHVS, FQNEAQ. The CDR3 nucleotides read TGTGCCAGCAGCTTCACCCTTGGACTAGCGGACGAGCAGTACTTC. It is translated as CASSFTLGLADEQYF. Full variable domain (remainder filled in from reference TRBV7-8 and TRBJ2-7): GAGVSQSPRYKVAKRGQDVALRCDPISGHVSLFWYQQALGQGPEFLTYFQNEAQLDKSGLPSDRFFAERPEGSVSTLKIQRTQQEDSAVYLCASSFTLGLADEQYFGPGTRLTVT.

This clone was detected a few times. For the CDR3, the DNA is TGTGCCAGCAGCTTGAGCGCCCGGGGTGTCACCTACAATGAGCAGTTCTTC. Translated, it gives CASSLSARGVTYNEQFF. J is TRBJ2-1 and V is TRBV7-9; D might be TRBD2 (5 bases). The germline V gene has CDR1 SEHNR and CDR2 FQNEAQ (reference sequence). This CDR3 has 17 residues. V was cut by 3 bases and J by 2 bases, with 17 bases left in between.

This sequence joins TRBV5-6 and TRBJ1-6; 9 bases agree with TRBD1. The ends lost 2 bases at V and 13 bases at J; junction bases unmatched: 7. There are 14 residues in the CDR3. The V gene's germline CDR1 is SGHDT and CDR2 YYEEEE. Here the CDR3 DNA reads TGTGCCAGCAGCTTCCGGGACAGGGAGTGGCCCCTCCACTTT. Its translation is CASSFRDREWPLHF.

V is TRBV1 and J is TRBJ2-7; TRBD2, as called in the table, went unchecked against the DNA. TRBV1 is reported as a pseudogene. The CDR3 runs to 13 residues. Here the CDR3 reads CTSGGGHSYEQYF. CDR3 DNA: TGCACCAGCGGGGGGGGCCACTCCTACGAGCAGTACTTC.

The chain joins TRBV11-1 to TRBJ2-1, with D possibly matching TRBD2 (6 bases). Trimming removed 3 bases at V and 5 bases at J, with 8 bases between. Germline V CDR1 and CDR2: SGHAT, FQDESV (reference sequence). This CDR3 contains 13 residues. The CDR3 DNA reads TGTGCCAGCAGCTTTGGGGGGAACAATGAGCAGTTCTTC. Translating gives CASSFGGNNEQFF.

This clone was detected only a few times. The chain uses TRBV6-5 and TRBJ1-2; a weak D match, TRBD1 (6 bases). Germline V gene sequence: CDR1 MNHEY, CDR2 SVGAGI. V lost 4 bases to trimming and J lost 3 bases, with 18 bases between them. The CDR3 is 16 residues long. CDR3 amino acids: CASSLRDMASDYGYTF. The DNA of the CDR3 is TGTGCCAGCAGTTTACGGGACATGGCGTCCGACTATGGCTACACCTTC.

This chain links TRBV20-1 with TRBJ1-1, with a possible D match to TRBD1 (5 bases). CDR3 length equals 11 residues. V gave up 1 base and J gave up 8 bases, with 8 bases separating them. Germline V CDR1 and CDR2: DFQATT, SNEGSKA (reference sequence). CDR3: CSARGGLEAFF. CDR3 DNA: TGCAGTGCTAGAGGGGGACTGGAAGCTTTCTTT.

The gene calls are TRBV7-8 and TRBJ2-2; 8 bases are a match to TRBD2. After removal of 7 bases from V and 1 base from J, the junction contained 11 bases not matched to a gene. CDR3 length: 17 amino acids. Germline CDR1 reads SGHVS; CDR2 reads FQNEAQ. CDR3: CASIPLGGDQNTGELFF. The CDR3 DNA reads as TGTGCCAGCATCCCTCTCGGGGGGGATCAGAACACCGGGGAGCTGTTTTTT.

The chain carries TRBV27 and TRBJ2-7, with TRBD1 matching over 12 bases. The ends lost 6 bases at V and 5 bases at J; junction bases unmatched: 8. The length of the CDR3 is 15 residues. Germline CDR1 MNHEY, CDR2 SMNVEV (reference sequence). CDR3 protein: CASRTPGTGGHEQYF. The CDR3 DNA reads as TGTGCCAGCAGGACCCCCGGGACAGGGGGCCACGAGCAGTACTTC.